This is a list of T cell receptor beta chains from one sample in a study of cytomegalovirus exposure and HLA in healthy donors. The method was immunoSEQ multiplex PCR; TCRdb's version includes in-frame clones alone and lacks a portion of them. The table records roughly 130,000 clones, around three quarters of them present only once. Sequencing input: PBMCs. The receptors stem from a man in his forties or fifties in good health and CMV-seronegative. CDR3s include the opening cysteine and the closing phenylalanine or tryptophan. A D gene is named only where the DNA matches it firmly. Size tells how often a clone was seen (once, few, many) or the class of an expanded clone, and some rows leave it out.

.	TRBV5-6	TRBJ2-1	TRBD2	CASSGTLGLAGGPIFEQFF	TGTGCCAGCAGCGGGACCCTGGGACTAGCGGGGGGGCCTATATTTGAGCAGTTCTTC
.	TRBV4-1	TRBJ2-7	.	CASSQVFGISYEQYF	TGCGCCAGCAGCCAAGTGTTCGGGATCTCCTACGAGCAGTACTTC
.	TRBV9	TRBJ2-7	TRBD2	CASSPHLAGGPYEQYF	TGTGCCAGCAGCCCCCATCTAGCGGGAGGGCCCTACGAGCAGTACTTC
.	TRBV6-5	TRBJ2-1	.	CASSYLASSYNEQFF	TGTGCCAGCAGTTATCTAGCGAGTTCGTACAATGAGCAGTTCTTC
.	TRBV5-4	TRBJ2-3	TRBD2	CASRKAGASTDTQYF	TGTGCCAGCAGGAAAGCGGGGGCGAGCACAGATACGCAGTATTTT
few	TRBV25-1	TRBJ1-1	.	CASSRHLNTEAFF	TGTGCCAGCAGCAGACACTTGAACACTGAAGCTTTCTTT
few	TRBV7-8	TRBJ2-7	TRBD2	CASSLTSAAGGPNEQYF	TGTGCCAGCAGCTTAACGTCGGCCGCGGGAGGGCCGAACGAGCAGTACTTC
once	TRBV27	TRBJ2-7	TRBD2	CASSLQGLGSYEQYF	TGTGCCAGCAGTCTCCAAGGACTAGGCTCCTACGAGCAGTACTTC
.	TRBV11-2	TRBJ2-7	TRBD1	CASSLRDRAEQYF	TGTGCCAGCAGCCTCCGGGACAGGGCCGAGCAGTACTTC
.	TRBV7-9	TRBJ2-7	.	CASSLMEGVEQYF	TGTGCCAGCAGCTTAATGGAAGGGGTCGAGCAGTACTTC
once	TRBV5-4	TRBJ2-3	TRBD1	CASTTQGADTQYF	TGTGCCAGCACCACCCAGGGGGCGGATACGCAGTATTTT
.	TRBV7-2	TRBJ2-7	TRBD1	CASSPGQGFYEQYF	TGTGCCAGCAGCCCCGGACAGGGGTTCTACGAGCAGTACTTC
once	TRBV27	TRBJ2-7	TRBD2	CASSFGTSGLSYEQYF	TGTGCCAGCAGTTTTGGGACTAGCGGCCTCTCCTACGAGCAGTACTTC
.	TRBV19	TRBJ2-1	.	CASSFQAGFGSYNEQFF	TGTGCCAGTAGTTTCCAGGCGGGTTTCGGGTCCTACAATGAGCAGTTCTTC
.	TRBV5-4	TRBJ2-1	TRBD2	CASSLAGGPRSYNEQFF	TGTGCCAGCAGCTTAGCGGGAGGGCCCAGGTCCTACAATGAGCAGTTCTTC
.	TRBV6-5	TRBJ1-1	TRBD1	CASSPGQGPSEAFF	TGTGCCAGCAGCCCTGGACAGGGACCATCTGAAGCTTTCTTT
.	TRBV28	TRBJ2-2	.	CASSFASGEGTGELFF	TGTGCCAGCAGTTTCGCTTCCGGCGAGGGAACCGGGGAGCTGTTTTTT
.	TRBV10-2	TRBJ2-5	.	CASSESETQYF	TGCGCCAGCAGTGAATCGGAGACCCAGTACTTC
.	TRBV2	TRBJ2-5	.	CASSVNLAETQYF	TGTGCCAGCAGTGTAAATCTGGCAGAGACCCAGTACTTC
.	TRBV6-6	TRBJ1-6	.	CASSYSPPLDSPLHF	TGTGCCAGCAGTTACTCTCCTCCTCTCGATTCACCCCTCCACTTT
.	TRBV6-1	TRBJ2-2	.	CASSDISRDTGELFF	TGTGCCAGCTCGGACATTTCAAGGGACACCGGGGAGCTGTTTTTT